A selection of T cell receptor beta chains follows, all from one sample in a study of T cells in Graves' hyperthyroidism and ophthalmopathy. TCRdb ran MiXCR on the multiplex PCR reads and lists one entry per CDR3 protein. Here the sample spans about 520,000 distinct CDR3 sequences, about 24% being singletons. Sequenced input: blood. These receptor sequences come from a woman in her twenties or thirties with Graves' ophthalmopathy. CDR3s include the opening cysteine and the closing phenylalanine or tryptophan. D genes are given only for firm matches. Size values are once, few and many counts, or a class for expanded clones, and some rows have none.

d_gene	v_gene	len	abundance	j_gene	CDR3nt	CDR3aa
TRBD1	TRBV12-3/TRBV12-4	15	many	TRBJ2-4	TGTGCCAGCGCAACTCGGACAGGCCGACAAAACATTCAGTACTTC	CASATRTGRQNIQYF
.	TRBV2	16	many	TRBJ2-5	TGTGCCAGCAGCGACGTCCTCTACTCAGGGAGAGAGACCCAGTACTTC	CASSDVLYSGRETQYF
.	TRBV19	16	once	TRBJ2-5	TGTGCCAGTAGCATAAGAGCGTCGGGGGTAGGGGAGACCCAGTACTTC	CASSIRASGVGETQYF
.	TRBV19	12	few	TRBJ1-2	TGTGCCAGTAGTATCGGCAGGAACCGCTACACCTTC	CASSIGRNRYTF
TRBD1	TRBV28	12	.	TRBJ1-5	TGTGCCAGCGGGAAGGGGGCTCAGCCCCAGCATTTT	CASGKGAQPQHF
.	TRBV7-2	19	many	TRBJ1-6	TGTGCCAGCAGCTTAAGCGGACTAGGGGGATTAGTCTATAATTCACCCCTCCACTTT	CASSLSGLGGLVYNSPLHF
.	TRBV27	13	few	TRBJ2-7	TGTGCCAGCAGTACCCTGACAGGACTCGAGCAGTACTTC	CASSTLTGLEQYF
.	TRBV20-1	15	many	TRBJ2-5	TGCAGTGCTCAAGGTTTGGGGAGCCTACAAGAGACCCAGTACTTC	CSAQGLGSLQETQYF
TRBD1	TRBV12-3/TRBV12-4	16	once	TRBJ2-5	TGTGCCAGCAGTGGCCGGGACAGGGGCCTCCAAGAGACCCAGTACTTC	CASSGRDRGLQETQYF
TRBD2	TRBV20-1	14	.	TRBJ2-5	TGCAGTGGAAGAAATATAGCGGGTTATGAGACCCAGTACTTC	CSGRNIAGYETQYF
TRBD1	TRBV24-1	15	few	TRBJ2-5	TGTGCCACCAGTGACCCCCGGACAGGAGAAGAGACCCAGTACTTC	CATSDPRTGEETQYF
.	TRBV20-1	14	many	TRBJ2-2	TGCAGTGCTAGAGGCCAGCAAGACACCGGGGAGCTGTTTTTT	CSARGQQDTGELFF
TRBD2	TRBV20-1	16	many	TRBJ2-5	TGCAGTGCTAGCGCATCCGGGACTAGCCGGCAAGAGACCCAGTACTTC	CSASASGTSRQETQYF
TRBD2	TRBV11-2	15	many	TRBJ2-7	TGTGCCAGCAGCTCAATTCGGACTAGCGCCCACGAGCAGTACTTC	CASSSIRTSAHEQYF
TRBD2	TRBV3-1	15	.	TRBJ2-7	TGTGCCAGCAGCCAAGATGGGGGAGGGACCCGAGGGCAGTACTTC	CASSQDGGGTRGQYF
.	TRBV4-1	16	many	TRBJ1-2	TGCGCCAGCAGCCAAGAGTTTTCGGGTTTCTCCTATGGCTACACCTTC	CASSQEFSGFSYGYTF
TRBD1	TRBV5-1	16	.	TRBJ1-2	TGCGCCAGCAGCTCTTTTCCGGGACAGGGTAACTATGGCTACACCTTC	CASSSFPGQGNYGYTF
TRBD1	TRBV27	16	many	TRBJ2-2	TGTGCCAGCAGTCCTCACGACAGGGAAAGGAACGGGGAGCTGCTTTTT	CASSPHDRERNGELLF
.	TRBV2	13	few	TRBJ2-7	TGTGCCAGCCAAGACACTTTTCACTACGAGCAGTACTTC	CASQDTFHYEQYF
TRBD2	TRBV5-1	14	few	TRBJ2-7	TGCGCCAGCAGCGCGGGGGGCGCTGCGGACGAGCAGTACTTC	CASSAGGAADEQYF
.	TRBV12-3/TRBV12-4	12	.	TRBJ2-2	TGTGCCAGCAGTTTTTTCCCCGGGGAGCTGTTTTTT	CASSFFPGELFF
.	TRBV5-8	14	many	TRBJ1-2	TGTGCCAGCAGCACGGACCGTTTCGGTTTTGGCTACACCTTC	CASSTDRFGFGYTF